This entry features one T cell receptor (beta chain) sequence. Its specificity is unknown. The data belong to a study of cytomegalovirus exposure and HLA in healthy donors. The CDR3 covers 14 residues. The ends were cut back, 3 bases at V and 3 bases at J, with 9 bases in the middle. CDR1 is LNHDA and CDR2 is SQIVND in the germline V gene (reference sequence). Study-level points and caveats: The majority of CMV-associated TCR beta chains were reported as apparently HLA-restricted in a later analysis.

The PCR ran on 60 Vbeta and 13 Jbeta primers. TCRdb keeps only in-frame clones here, not all; method: immunoSEQ multiplex PCR. The sample has about 160,000 clones; roughly 78% are singletons. The source is a man aged 35 to 55 in good health and CMV-seropositive. This chain connects TRBV19 to TRBJ1-5, with D perhaps TRBD1 (6 bases). Sequencing was done on a sample of PBMCs. The CDR3 loop is CASSMRGNNQPQHF. CDR3 nucleotides: TGTGCCAGTAGTATGAGGGGGAACAATCAGCCCCAGCATTTT.